The clone carrying this T cell receptor (beta chain) was seen only a few times. Its specificity is unknown. The CDR3 consists of 15 residues. CDR1 and CDR2 (germline): MNHNS, SASEGT. Deletions cut 1 base from V and 1 base from J, with 10 bases between. One entry per CDR3 protein results from TCRdb running MiXCR on the reads. The repertoire holds approximately 770,000 distinct CDR3 sequences, with approximately 32% as singletons. This sample stems from a study of T cell repertoires in cytomegalovirus infection. Study in general: It was the public TCR beta signatures that indicated both CMV infection and matching HLA type. Study-level results: HLA-C-restricted CMV-specific TCR beta clonotypes prevailed in the ex vivo response. Cumulative public TCR beta family frequency identified CMV carriers with the relevant HLA.

The sequencing used cultured CD8+ T cells from PBMCs, collected from culture after CMV antigen stimulation. The clonotype was recovered from a human donor in good health (CMV status not recorded). Some clones in this sample may be carry-over from other donors' samples. The rearrangement links TRBV6-1 to TRBJ1-1; D unclear. The CDR3 bases are TGTGCCAGCAGTGAAGATCCGGACTCGAACACTGAAGCTTTCTTT. Its protein product is CASSEDPDSNTEAFF.